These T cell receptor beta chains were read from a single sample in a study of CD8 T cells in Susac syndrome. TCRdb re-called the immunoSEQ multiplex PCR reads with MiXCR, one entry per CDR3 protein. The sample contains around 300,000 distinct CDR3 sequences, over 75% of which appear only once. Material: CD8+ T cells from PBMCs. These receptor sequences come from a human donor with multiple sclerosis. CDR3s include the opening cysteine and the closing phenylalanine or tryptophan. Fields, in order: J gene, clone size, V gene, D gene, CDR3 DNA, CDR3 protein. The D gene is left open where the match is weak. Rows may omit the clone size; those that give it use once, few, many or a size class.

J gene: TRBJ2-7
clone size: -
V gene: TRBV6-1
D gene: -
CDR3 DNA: TGTGCCAGCAGTGAAGGGCGGGGAAGCTACGAGCAGTACTTC
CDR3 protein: CASSEGRGSYEQYF

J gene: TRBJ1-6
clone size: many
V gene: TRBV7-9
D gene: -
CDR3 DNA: TGTGCCAGCAGCTTAGGTGTAGGGCCAGGGTCACCCCTCCACTTT
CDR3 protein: CASSLGVGPGSPLHF

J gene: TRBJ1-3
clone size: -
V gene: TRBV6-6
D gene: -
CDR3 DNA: TGTGCCAGCACCCCAGGGCCATCTCTCTCTGGAAACACCATATATTTT
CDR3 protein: CASTPGPSLSGNTIYF

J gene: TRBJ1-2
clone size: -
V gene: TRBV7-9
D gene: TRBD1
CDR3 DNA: TGTGCCAGCAGCTTATGGTGGGACAGGGGTAACTATGGCTACACCTTC
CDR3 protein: CASSLWWDRGNYGYTF

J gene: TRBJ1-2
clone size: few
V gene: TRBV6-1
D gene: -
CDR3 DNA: TGTGCCAGCAGTGAAGATTTGGGCGCCGGGAACTATGGCTACACCTTC
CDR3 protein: CASSEDLGAGNYGYTF

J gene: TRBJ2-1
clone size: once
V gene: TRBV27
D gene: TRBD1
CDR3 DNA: TGTGCCAGCAGTAACAGGGGGGTAAGCTCCTACAATGAGCAGTTCTTC
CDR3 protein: CASSNRGVSSYNEQFF

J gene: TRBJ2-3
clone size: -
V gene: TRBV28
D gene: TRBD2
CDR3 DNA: TGTGCCAGCAGTTCGGGCGGGACTATCACAGATACGCAGTATTTT
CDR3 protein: CASSSGGTITDTQYF

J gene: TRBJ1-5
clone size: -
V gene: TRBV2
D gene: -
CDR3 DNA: TGTGCCAGCAGTCCAGACAGTAGCAATCAGCCCCAGCATTTT
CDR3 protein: CASSPDSSNQPQHF

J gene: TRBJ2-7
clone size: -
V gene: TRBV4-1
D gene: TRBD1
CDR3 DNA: TGCGCCAGCAGCGGAAAGGGGGCAACCTACGAGCAGTACTTC
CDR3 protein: CASSGKGATYEQYF

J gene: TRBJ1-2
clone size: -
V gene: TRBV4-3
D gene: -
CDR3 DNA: TGCGCCAGCAGCCAAGATCAGCATCAAGATGGCTACACCTTC
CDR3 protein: CASSQDQHQDGYTF

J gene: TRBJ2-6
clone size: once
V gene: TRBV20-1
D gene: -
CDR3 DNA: TGCAGTGCTTACAGGGTCTCTGGGGCCAACGTCCTGACTTTC
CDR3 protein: CSAYRVSGANVLTF

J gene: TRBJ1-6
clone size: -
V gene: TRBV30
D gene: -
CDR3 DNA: TGTGCCTGGAGTTGGGACACGGCGGCTTCACCCCTCCACTTT
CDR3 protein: CAWSWDTAASPLHF

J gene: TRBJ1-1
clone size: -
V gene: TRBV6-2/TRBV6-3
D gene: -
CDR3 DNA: TGTGCCAGCAAGCCCGGAGAGAACACTGAAGCTTTCTTT
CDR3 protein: CASKPGENTEAFF

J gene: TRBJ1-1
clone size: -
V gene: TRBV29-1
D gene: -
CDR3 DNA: TGCAGCGTTCGTGTGTGGGTGAACACTGGAGCTTTCTTT
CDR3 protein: CSVRVWVNTGAFF

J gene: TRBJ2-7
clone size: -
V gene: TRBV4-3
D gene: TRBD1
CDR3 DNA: TGCGCCAGCAGCCAGGGGACAGCCCACGAGCAGTACTTC
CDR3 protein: CASSQGTAHEQYF

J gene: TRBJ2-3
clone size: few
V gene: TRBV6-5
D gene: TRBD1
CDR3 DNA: TGTGCCAGCAGTTACACCCCGGACAGGGGGCTAGATACGCAGTATTTT
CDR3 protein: CASSYTPDRGLDTQYF

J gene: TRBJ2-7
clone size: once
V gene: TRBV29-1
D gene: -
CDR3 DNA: TGCAGCGTTGTAGGGGGGCTAGGGGAGCAGTACTTC
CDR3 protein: CSVVGGLGEQYF

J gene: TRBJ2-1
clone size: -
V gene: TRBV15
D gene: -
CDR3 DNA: TGTGCCACCAGCAGAGAAACTGGGGATGTACCCAATGAGCAGTTCTTC
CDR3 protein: CATSRETGDVPNEQFF

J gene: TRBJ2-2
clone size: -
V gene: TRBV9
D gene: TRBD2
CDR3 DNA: TGTGCCAGCAGCGTACCCGTTAGCGGGGGGGACACCGGGGAGCTGTTTTTT
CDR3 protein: CASSVPVSGGDTGELFF

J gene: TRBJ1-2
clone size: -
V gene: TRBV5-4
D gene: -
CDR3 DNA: TGTGCCAGCAGCTTTAAGGGAGGGGATTATGGCTACACCTTC
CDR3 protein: CASSFKGGDYGYTF

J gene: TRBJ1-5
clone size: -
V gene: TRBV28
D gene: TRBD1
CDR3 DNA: TGTGCCAGCAGTTTAGCATGGACAGGGGACAATCAGCCCCAGCATTTT
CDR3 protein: CASSLAWTGDNQPQHF

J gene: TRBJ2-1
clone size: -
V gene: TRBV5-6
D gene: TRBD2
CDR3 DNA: TGTGCCAGCAGCTGGCAGACTAGCGGCAACTACAATGAGCAGTTCTTC
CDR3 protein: CASSWQTSGNYNEQFF

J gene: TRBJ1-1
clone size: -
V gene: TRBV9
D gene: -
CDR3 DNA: TGTGCCAGCAGCGTAGTGGGGGGGAACACTGAAGCTTTCTTT
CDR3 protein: CASSVVGGNTEAFF

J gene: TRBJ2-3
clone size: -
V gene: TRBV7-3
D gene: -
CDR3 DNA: TGTGCCAGCAGCTTAGTCGGCGGGGACACAGATACGCAGTATTTT
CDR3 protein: CASSLVGGDTDTQYF

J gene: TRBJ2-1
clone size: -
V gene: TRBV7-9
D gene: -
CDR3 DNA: TGTGCCAGCAGCTTAGATGCTAATGAGCAGTTCTTC
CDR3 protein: CASSLDANEQFF

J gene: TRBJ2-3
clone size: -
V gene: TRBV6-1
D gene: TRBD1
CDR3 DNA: TGTGCCAGCAGAGACCCCCAGGGGGTCACAGATACGCAGTATTTT
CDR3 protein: CASRDPQGVTDTQYF

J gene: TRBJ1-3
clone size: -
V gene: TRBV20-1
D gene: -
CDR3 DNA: TGCAGTGCTAGAAAGGTGGGAGACTCTGGAAACACCATATATTTT
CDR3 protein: CSARKVGDSGNTIYF

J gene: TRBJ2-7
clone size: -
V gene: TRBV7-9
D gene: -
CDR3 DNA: TGTGCCAGCAGTTCACCCCGGGACGGGGCCTACGAGCAGTACTTC
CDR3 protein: CASSSPRDGAYEQYF

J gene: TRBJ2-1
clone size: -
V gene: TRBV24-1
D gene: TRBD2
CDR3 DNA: TGTGCCACCAGTGACCCCACTAGCGTCTACAATGAGCAGTTCTTC
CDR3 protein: CATSDPTSVYNEQFF

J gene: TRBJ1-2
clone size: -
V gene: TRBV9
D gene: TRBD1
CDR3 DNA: TGTGCCAGCAGCGTACTAGGACAGGGTACCCATGGCTACACCTTC
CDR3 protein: CASSVLGQGTHGYTF

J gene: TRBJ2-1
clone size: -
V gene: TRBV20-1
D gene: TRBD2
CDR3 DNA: TGCAGTGCTAGAGTACTTAGCGGGAGGCATGAGCAGTTCTTC
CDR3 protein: CSARVLSGRHEQFF